These T cell receptor beta chains were read from a single sample in a study of CD8+CD57+ T cells in acquired aplastic anemia. TCRdb fed the reads into MiXCR, producing one record per CDR3 protein. The repertoire consists of just over 450,000 distinct CDR3 sequences, with over 25% occurring once and the leading ten covering 0.8% to 0.85%. Source material: sorted CD4+, CD8+, or CD8+CD57+ T cells (not recorded which) from PBMCs. The source of these receptors is a human donor with aplastic anemia. Each CDR3 is given with its conserved first and last residue. The order of the fields is V gene, J gene, CDR3 protein.

TRBV20-1	TRBJ2-2	CSVLLTGNTGELFF
TRBV19	TRBJ2-7	CASSKITGSSYEQYF
TRBV2	TRBJ2-3	CASSPGLVRDTQYF
TRBV19	TRBJ1-2	CASSPQGKDGYTF
TRBV18	TRBJ2-5	CASSPGSQETQYF
TRBV9	TRBJ1-6	CASSPGTNNSPLHF
TRBV11-1	TRBJ2-5	CASRSSGRQETQYF
TRBV24-1	TRBJ2-1	CATSAWREKSYNEQFF
TRBV9	TRBJ1-4	CASSGPTTEKLFF
TRBV9	TRBJ1-2	CASSVGVVTGAYGYTF
TRBV18	TRBJ2-1	CASSPESGEQFF
TRBV25-1	TRBJ1-2	CASSGSPPNYGYTF
TRBV15	TRBJ2-7	CATSRGQDLSEQYF
TRBV6-5	TRBJ1-2	CASSYSNNYGYTF
TRBV29-1	TRBJ2-7	CSFPLTGASYEQYF
TRBV7-2	TRBJ1-2	CASSRGTVYGYTF
TRBV2	TRBJ1-2	CASSWDVGGYTF
TRBV6-1	TRBJ1-5	CATQWAFDQPQHF
TRBV2	TRBJ2-1	CASSEWTSGSDEQFF
TRBV20-1	TRBJ1-4	CSARRGGDEKLFF
TRBV30	TRBJ1-1	CAWSVRDGTEAFF
TRBV20-1	TRBJ1-1	CSAPDRQHQAFF
TRBV15	TRBJ2-7	CATSRGGTAYEQYF
TRBV9	TRBJ1-1	CASSVSTGGDTEAFF
TRBV10-3	TRBJ1-1	CAIRTDPNTEAFF
TRBV29-1	TRBJ1-4	CSVAQQGAANEKLFF
TRBV6-2/TRBV6-3	TRBJ2-1	CASSYVGTPNPLTYNEQFF
TRBV2	TRBJ2-1	CASTSYYNEQFF
TRBV20-1	TRBJ2-5	CSGLDGGGAAETQYF
TRBV4-2	TRBJ1-6	CASSQGWGQGNSPLHF
TRBV29-1	TRBJ2-3	CSVVVDSYNEQYF
TRBV19	TRBJ1-5	CASSSQTNQPQHF
TRBV11-2	TRBJ2-3	CASSFWGGRTDTQYF
TRBV5-1	TRBJ1-2	CASSLGDRPPYGYTF
TRBV6-5	TRBJ1-4	CASSFRDGANEKLFF
TRBV9	TRBJ2-1	CASSVVLQGQFNEQFF
TRBV20-1	TRBJ1-1	CSARGGLGRNTEAFF
TRBV19	TRBJ2-3	CASSILAGGPGDTQYF
TRBV7-9	TRBJ1-1	CASSRGTGGYTEAFF
TRBV25-1	TRBJ1-6	CASSESVTANSPLHF
TRBV4-1	TRBJ2-6	CASSHRLGTTDYSGANVLTF